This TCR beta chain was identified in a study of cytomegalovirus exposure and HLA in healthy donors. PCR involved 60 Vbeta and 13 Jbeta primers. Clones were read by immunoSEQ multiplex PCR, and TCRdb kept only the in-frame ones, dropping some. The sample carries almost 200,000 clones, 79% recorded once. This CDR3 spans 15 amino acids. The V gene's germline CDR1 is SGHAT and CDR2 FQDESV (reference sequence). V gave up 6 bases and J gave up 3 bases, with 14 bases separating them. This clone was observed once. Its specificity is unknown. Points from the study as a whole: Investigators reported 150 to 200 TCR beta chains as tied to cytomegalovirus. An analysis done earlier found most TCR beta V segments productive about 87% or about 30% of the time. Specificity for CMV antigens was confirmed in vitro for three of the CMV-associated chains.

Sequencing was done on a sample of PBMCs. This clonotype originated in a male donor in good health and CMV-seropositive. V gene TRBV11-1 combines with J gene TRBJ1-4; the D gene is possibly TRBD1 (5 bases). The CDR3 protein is CASRPSGGANEKLFF. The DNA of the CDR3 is TGTGCCAGCAGACCTTCCGGGGGAGCTAATGAAAAACTGTTTTTT.